These 5 T cell receptor beta chains originate from one sample sequenced in a study of human T cells and chemical hapten exposure. Time point meaning: patch test 1, 2 weeks after DPC sensitization. Described treatment: therapeutic diphenylcyclopropenone sensitization with weekly scalp DPC. TCRdb reanalysed the RACE reads using MiXCR and keeps one entry per CDR3 protein. The repertoire holds some 49,000 distinct CDR3 sequences, with about 10% as singletons. The source material was whole blood, sampled in connection with sensitization to the hapten diphenylcyclopropenone (DPC). The receptor set was obtained from a woman between 50 and 59 years old with alopecia areata. Some clones in this sample may be carry-over from other donors' samples.

This clonotype was counted ten times or more. The J gene is TRBJ1-2, the V gene TRBV10-3; 10 bases line up with TRBD1. The CDR3 length is 17 residues. Trimming at V came to 5 bases and at J to 0 bases, leaving 9 bases not matched to a gene. CDR1 is ENHRY and CDR2 is SYGVKD in the germline V gene. In nucleotides, the CDR3 is TGTGCCATCAGTAAGGACAGGGGGTCCAGAACTAACTATGGCTACACCTTC. Translating gives CAISKDRGSRTNYGYTF.

This clonotype was recorded many times. The chain has TRBV19 and TRBJ1-5; 7 bases agree with TRBD1. This CDR3 comprises 15 residues. J was trimmed by 4 bases and V by 3 bases; bases with no gene match: 6. CDR1 is LNHDA, CDR2 SQIVND, per germline (reference sequence). In DNA form, the CDR3 reads TGTGCCAGTAGTATTAGGACAGGCGTTAATCAGCCCCAGCATTTT. Amino acids: CASSIRTGVNQPQHF. The full variable domain, its missing parts supplied by reference TRBV19 and TRBJ1-5, is DGGITQSPKYLFRKEGQNVTLSCEQNLNHDAMYWYRQDPGQGLRLIYYSQIVNDFQKGDIAEGYSVSREKKESFPLTVTSAQKNPTAFYLCASSIRTGVNQPQHFGDGTRLSIL.

This clonotype was detected ten times or more. The CDR3 DNA follows: TGTGCCAGCAGTCCCCTGGCAGGGGCTGAGAATTCACCCCTCCACTTT. It codes for CASSPLAGAENSPLHF. This sequence joins TRBV27 and TRBJ1-6, with D perhaps matching TRBD1 (6 bases). Trimming stripped 5 bases from V and 7 bases from J, with 18 bases between. Germline CDR1 and CDR2: MNHEY and SMNVEV (reference sequence). There are 16 residues in the CDR3.

There are many counts of this clonotype. The chain is built from TRBV7-9 and TRBJ1-1; possible D gene TRBD1, 5 bases. Germline CDR1 reads SEHNR; CDR2 reads FQNEAQ (reference sequence). Deletions cut 1 base from V and 0 bases from J, with 6 bases between. The CDR3 consists of 14 residues. The CDR3 here is CASSLGGLNTEAFF. The CDR3 DNA reads as TGTGCCAGCAGCTTAGGGGGCCTGAACACTGAAGCTTTCTTT.

This clonotype was observed many times. The chain has TRBV28 and TRBJ2-6; D uncertain. The V end was cut by 3 bases, the J end by 0 bases, with 6 bases between. The CDR3 runs 15 residues. Germline CDR1 is MDHEN and CDR2 is SYDVKM. The CDR3 bases are TGTGCCAGCAGTTTCGAGTACTCTGGGGCCAACGTCCTGACTTTC. The encoded protein is CASSFEYSGANVLTF.